A single sample is the source of the 9 T cell receptor beta chains below, sequenced in a study of control samples from healthy donors and cancer patients. Method: immunoSEQ multiplex PCR; TCRdb's copy keeps in-frame clones and lacks some. The sample shows about 140,000 clones, about 89% of them seen only once. Source material: blood. Receptor source: a man younger than 30 in good health.

The V gene is TRBV10-3, the J gene TRBJ1-6, with D unresolved. V lost 7 bases and J 3 bases, leaving 13 bases between the germline ends. This CDR3 comprises 15 residues. CDR1 ENHRY and CDR2 SYGVKD come from the germline V gene. DNA of the CDR3: TGTGCCATCAATCAGGAGGACCACTATAATTCACCCCTCCACTTT. Translating gives CAINQEDHYNSPLHF.

The rearrangement uses TRBV6-4 and TRBJ2-6, with unresolved D. The CDR3 runs to 15 residues. Germline values: CDR1 MRHNA, CDR2 SNTAGT. V was cut by 3 bases and J by 0 bases, with 6 bases left in between. CDR3 bases: TGTGCCAGCAGTGATGGTATCTCTGGGGCCAACGTCCTGACTTTC. Translating gives CASSDGISGANVLTF.

The chain uses TRBV6-6 and TRBJ1-1; D call uncertain. This CDR3 comprises 15 residues. Germline lookup yields CDR1 MNHNY and CDR2 SVGAGI (reference sequence). The germline V and J ends were trimmed by 4 bases and 0 bases, with 12 bases remaining between them. CDR3 nucleotide sequence: TGTGCCAGCAGTTCCCCTCAGCAGCTGAACACTGAAGCTTTCTTT. Translation gives CASSSPQQLNTEAFF.

This clone was detected only a few times. This chain connects TRBV19 to TRBJ1-2, with D possibly TRBD1 on 6 matching bases. The germline V gene has CDR1 LNHDA and CDR2 SQIVND (reference sequence). The CDR3 runs 13 residues. The ends were cut back, 3 bases at V and 7 bases at J, with 12 bases in the middle. The DNA for the CDR3 is TGTGCCAGTAGTATCTCACAGGGTGGTGGCTACACCTTC. Amino acids: CASSISQGGGYTF.

The rearrangement links TRBV10-3 to TRBJ1-2, with D possibly being TRBD1 (5 bases). The CDR3 extends over 14 amino acids. Per the germline V gene, CDR1 is ENHRY and CDR2 is SYGVKD. Trimming pared 3 bases from V and 4 bases from J, leaving 12 bases between. The DNA for the CDR3 is TGTGCCATCAGTGAAGGGGAGCAACCCTATGGCTACACCTTC. Its translation: CAISEGEQPYGYTF.

The J gene is TRBJ2-7, the V gene TRBV19, with 9 bases identical to TRBD1. J gave up 7 bases and V 7 bases, and 5 bases lay outside the gene matches. CDR3 length: 12 residues. The V gene's germline CDR1 is LNHDA and CDR2 SQIVND (reference sequence). The CDR3 DNA is TGTGCCAGTAACACAGGGGGCGAAGAGCAGTACTTC. This encodes CASNTGGEEQYF.

The chain uses TRBV4-1 and TRBJ2-1; maybe TRBD2 (7 bases). Trimming shortened V by 1 base and J by 8 bases, and 9 bases separated the two germline ends. The germline V gene encodes CDR1 MGHRA and CDR2 YSYEKL. This CDR3 comprises 13 residues. The CDR3 sequence: CASSQAGGDEQFF. CDR3 nucleotide sequence: TGCGCCAGCAGCCAAGCGGGGGGCGATGAGCAGTTCTTC.

The chain uses TRBV3-1 (or the pseudogene TRBV3-2) and TRBJ2-5, with D possibly called TRBD1 or TRBD2 (5 bases each). V lost 4 bases and J lost 5, with 14 bases in between. The CDR3 is 14 amino acids. Germline-derived CDR1 and CDR2 are LGHDT and YNNKEL (reference sequence). The DNA for the CDR3 is TGTGCCAGCAGCCCTCCCTGGGGGTCCGAGACCCAGTACTTC. Amino acids: CASSPPWGSETQYF.

The gene calls are TRBV5-8 and TRBJ1-2; possibly TRBD1 for D (5 bases). The CDR3 has 14 amino acids. V lost 6 bases and J lost 4, with 16 bases in between. Germline assignment: CDR1 SGHTS and CDR2 YDEGEE. In nucleotides, the CDR3 is TGTGCCAGCAACTGGGGTCAGGGTCTCTATGGCTACACCTTC. As protein: CASNWGQGLYGYTF. Supplemented by reference TRBV5-8 and TRBJ1-2, the full variable domain reads EAGVTQSPTHLIKTRGQQATLRCSPISGHTSVYWYQQALGLGLQFLLWYDEGEERNRGNFPPRFSGRQFPNYSSELNVNALELEDSALYLCASNWGQGLYGYTFGSGTRLTVV.